This T cell receptor beta chain was retrieved from a study of cytomegalovirus exposure and HLA in healthy donors. Findings of the study overall: A later analysis found most CMV-associated TCR beta chains apparently HLA-restricted. In a later analysis, TCR beta V- and J-gene trimming showed a link to a missense DCLRE1C variant.

A word on this clone: Its antigen is not identified. One end of the junction fails to match germline, which may point to a read error. The same CDR3 is also encoded by other DNA sequences in this sample.

It was with 60 Vbeta and 13 Jbeta primers that the PCR ran. Using immunoSEQ multiplex PCR, the repertoire was profiled, and TCRdb retains in-frame clones only, with some absent. Of 150,000 to 200,000 clones listed, roughly 80% are singletons. The V gene's germline CDR1 is SGDLS and CDR2 YYNGEE. The CDR3 sequence is 12 residues long. The clonotype was recovered from a woman aged 35 to 49 in good health and CMV-seropositive. This chain connects TRBV9 to TRBJ1-2, with a weak D call TRBD1 (6 bases). The sample taken for sequencing was PBMCs. The CDR3 sequence is CASSGRQDGYTF. DNA for the CDR3: TGCGCCAGCAGCGGAAGACAGGACGGCTACACCTTC.